These T cell receptor beta chains were read from a single sample in a study of T cell changes during pregnancy in multiple sclerosis. TCRdb's copy holds only in-frame clones and misses some; the assay was immunoSEQ multiplex PCR. The table includes 65,000 to 80,000 clones, about 93% detected once. The specimen was peripheral blood, collected in the first trimester of pregnancy. Source of these receptors: a female donor with multiple sclerosis, enrolled in a pregnancy study. Both conserved end residues are part of each CDR3. A D gene is named only where the DNA matches it firmly. Size tells how often a clone was seen (once, few, many) or the class of an expanded clone, and some rows leave it out.

D gene,clone size,V gene,J gene,CDR3 protein,CDR3 DNA
TRBD2,NA,TRBV6-1,TRBJ2-5,CASTSEISGGTTQYF,TGTGCCAGCACCTCTGAAATTAGCGGGGGGACGACCCAGTACTTC
NA,NA,TRBV5-5,TRBJ1-5,CASSPRGGDSNQPQHF,TGTGCCAGCAGCCCGCGGGGGGGAGATAGCAATCAGCCCCAGCATTTT
TRBD1,NA,TRBV2,TRBJ1-4,CASSWGTGGINEKLFF,TGTGCCAGCAGCTGGGGGACAGGGGGGATTAATGAAAAACTGTTTTTT
NA,NA,TRBV30,TRBJ1-2,CAWCTGVVANYGYTF,TGTGCCTGGTGTACAGGTGTGGTAGCTAACTATGGCTACACCTTC
NA,NA,TRBV28,TRBJ1-1,CASSLQAGRGTEAFF,TGTGCCAGCAGTTTACAGGCAGGGAGGGGCACTGAAGCTTTCTTT
NA,NA,TRBV15,TRBJ1-2,CATSRAQVESYTF,TGTGCCACCAGCAGAGCGCAGGTCGAGAGCTACACCTTC
NA,NA,TRBV11-2,TRBJ2-3,CASSRSNTQYF,TGTGCCAGCAGCCGGAGTAATACGCAGTATTTT
NA,NA,TRBV30,TRBJ2-3,CAWSSGSTDTQYF,TGTGCCTGGAGTTCCGGGAGTACGGATACGCAGTATTTT
NA,NA,TRBV5-4,TRBJ1-1,CASSRWGGNTEAFF,TGTGCCAGCAGCCGTTGGGGGGGGAACACTGAAGCTTTCTTT
TRBD2,NA,TRBV9,TRBJ2-7,CASSVASGTGEEQYF,TGTGCCAGCAGCGTAGCTAGCGGCACCGGAGAAGAGCAGTACTTC
TRBD2,NA,TRBV29-1,TRBJ2-1,CSVEEGLAGVNEQFF,TGCAGCGTTGAAGAGGGGCTAGCGGGAGTCAATGAGCAGTTCTTC
NA,NA,TRBV7-8,TRBJ1-5,CASSSSRTAGINSNQPQHF,TGTGCCAGCAGCTCCAGCCGAACGGCAGGGATCAATAGCAATCAGCCCCAGCATTTT
NA,NA,TRBV7-9,TRBJ2-4,CASSFRGIQYF,TGTGCCAGCAGCTTCAGGGGCATTCAGTACTTC
TRBD1,NA,TRBV29-1,TRBJ1-1,CSAERDSGGNTEAFF,TGCAGCGCCGAACGGGACAGCGGGGGGAACACTGAAGCTTTCTTT
NA,NA,TRBV13,TRBJ2-7,CASSSEAEGEQYF,TGTGCCAGCAGCTCTGAGGCCGAGGGCGAGCAGTACTTC
NA,once,TRBV7-3,TRBJ2-1,CASSFTGGPSSYNEQFF,TGTGCCAGCAGCTTTACGGGGGGCCCGAGCTCCTACAATGAGCAGTTCTTC
TRBD2,NA,TRBV28,TRBJ2-1,CASSSLAGGAYNEQFF,TGTGCCAGCAGTTCCCTCGCGGGAGGGGCCTACAATGAGCAGTTCTTC
TRBD1,NA,TRBV19,TRBJ2-1,CASSSDRGRHNEQFF,TGTGCCAGTAGTTCAGACAGGGGGCGTCACAATGAGCAGTTCTTC
TRBD1,NA,TRBV5-1,TRBJ1-2,CASSRTGTGESSTF,TGCGCCAGCAGCCGGACCGGGACAGGAGAATCAAGCACCTTC
NA,once,TRBV7-8,TRBJ1-5,CASSLVGRGSDQPQHF,TGTGCCAGCAGCTTAGTCGGTCGGGGGTCGGATCAGCCCCAGCATTTT
TRBD1,NA,TRBV7-9,TRBJ1-1,CASSFPPGQVLNTEAFF,TGTGCCAGCAGCTTCCCTCCTGGACAGGTTTTGAACACTGAAGCTTTCTTT
TRBD2,few,TRBV30,TRBJ2-3,CAWSGTQTSGRDTQYF,TGTGCCTGGAGTGGGACCCAGACTAGCGGGAGAGATACGCAGTATTTT
NA,NA,TRBV27,TRBJ1-1,CAERGGSLNTEAFF,TGTGCCGAAAGGGGGGGGTCGTTGAACACTGAAGCTTTCTTT
TRBD1,NA,TRBV7-9,TRBJ2-7,CASSPWDRAHEQYF,TGTGCCAGCAGCCCCTGGGACAGGGCCCACGAGCAGTACTTC
NA,few,TRBV18,TRBJ1-6,CASSPRGTGNSPLHF,TGTGCCAGCTCACCACGGGGGACTGGTAATTCACCCCTCCACTTT
NA,NA,TRBV5-1,TRBJ1-2,CASSVTGNYGYTF,TGCGCCAGCAGCGTGACAGGAAACTATGGCTACACCTTC
TRBD1,NA,TRBV7-3,TRBJ2-3,CASSQEDRGTDTQYF,TGTGCCAGCAGCCAGGAGGACAGGGGTACAGATACGCAGTATTTT
NA,NA,TRBV18,TRBJ1-3,CASSRTGTTGNTIYF,TGTGCCAGCTCACGAACTGGGACAACTGGAAACACCATATATTTT
NA,NA,TRBV27,TRBJ1-5,CASSWTADSNQPQHF,TGTGCCAGCAGTTGGACAGCCGATAGCAATCAGCCCCAGCATTTT
NA,NA,TRBV7-9,TRBJ2-2,CASSPTGELFF,TGTGCCAGCAGCCCAACCGGGGAGCTGTTTTTT
TRBD2,NA,TRBV7-6,TRBJ2-3,CASSPSAPGTSGRASGTDTQYF,TGTGCCAGCAGCCCCTCCGCCCCCGGGACTAGCGGGAGGGCCTCGGGCACAGATACGCAGTATTTT
TRBD1,NA,TRBV27,TRBJ1-2,CASSRQGALGYTF,TGTGCCAGCAGTCGACAGGGGGCGTTGGGCTACACCTTC
NA,NA,TRBV19,TRBJ2-7,CASTGGDSGYEQYF,TGTGCCAGCACCGGGGGAGACAGCGGCTACGAGCAGTACTTC
TRBD1,NA,TRBV10-3,TRBJ2-7,CAVQEDRAGEQYF,TGTGCCGTCCAAGAGGACAGGGCAGGGGAGCAGTACTTC
NA,NA,TRBV7-2,TRBJ1-4,CASSLAGGVGEKLFF,TGTGCCAGCAGCTTAGCGGGGGGGGTCGGCGAAAAACTGTTTTTT
NA,NA,TRBV30,TRBJ2-1,CAWSGTAFEQFF,TGTGCCTGGAGTGGGACAGCTTTTGAGCAGTTCTTC
TRBD1,NA,TRBV28,TRBJ1-5,CASSSLSPGQGGHQPQHF,TGTGCCAGCAGTTCCCTATCCCCTGGACAGGGGGGTCATCAGCCCCAGCATTTT
NA,NA,TRBV19,TRBJ2-5,CASSSLGGLGETQYF,TGTGCCAGTAGCTCTTTAGGGGGTTTGGGAGAGACCCAGTACTTC
NA,NA,TRBV10-2,TRBJ2-7,CASRGGEALYEQYF,TGCGCCAGCAGAGGGGGGGAAGCCCTCTACGAGCAGTACTTC
NA,once,TRBV20-1,TRBJ2-5,CSAEMQETQYF,TGCAGTGCCGAGATGCAAGAGACCCAGTACTTC